This T cell receptor beta chain comes out of a study of siplizumab effects on memory and regulatory T cells. Profiling relied on immunoSEQ multiplex PCR, and the TCRdb table lists in-frame clones only, not all of them. The top ten clones hold around 16% of a sample with 87,000 or so clones, 85% to 90% of them seen once. Study-level findings and limits: Alloreactive sequences from unstimulated CD4+ memory cells fell significantly with siplizumab.

Notes on this clone: Antigen: not known.

Germline V gene lookup returns CDR1 SGHNT and CDR2 YENEEA. V was trimmed by 5 bases and J by 0 bases, leaving 12 bases between them. This CDR3 spans 15 amino acids. J is TRBJ2-3 and V is TRBV11-3, with D uncertain. The sequencing sample was made of CD4+ T cells sorted from blood. The clonotype originates from a human donor in good health. CDR3 protein: CASSKRVGSTDTQYF. The CDR3 DNA reads TGTGCCAGCAGCAAGCGAGTCGGGAGCACAGATACGCAGTATTTT.